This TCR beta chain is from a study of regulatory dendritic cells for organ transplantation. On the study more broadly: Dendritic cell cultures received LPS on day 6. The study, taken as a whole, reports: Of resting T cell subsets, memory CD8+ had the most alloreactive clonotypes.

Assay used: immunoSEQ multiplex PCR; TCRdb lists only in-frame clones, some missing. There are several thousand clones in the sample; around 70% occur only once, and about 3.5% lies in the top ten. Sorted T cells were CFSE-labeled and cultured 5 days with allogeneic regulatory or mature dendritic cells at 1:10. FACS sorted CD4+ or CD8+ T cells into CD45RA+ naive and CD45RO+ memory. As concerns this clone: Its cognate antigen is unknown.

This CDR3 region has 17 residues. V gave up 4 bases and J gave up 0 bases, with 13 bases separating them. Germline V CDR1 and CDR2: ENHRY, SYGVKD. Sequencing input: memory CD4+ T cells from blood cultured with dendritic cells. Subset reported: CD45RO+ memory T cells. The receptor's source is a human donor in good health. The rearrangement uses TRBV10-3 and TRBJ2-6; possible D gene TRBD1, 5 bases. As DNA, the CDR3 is TGTGCCATCAGTGCGCCCGACAGCTACTCTGGGGCCAACGTCCTGACTTTC. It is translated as CAISAPDSYSGANVLTF.